Shown below are 7 T cell receptor beta chains from a single sample sequenced in a study of blood T cell repertoires in COVID-19. The assay was immunoSEQ multiplex PCR, and TCRdb's table has in-frame clones only and misses some. The sample holds around 300,000 clones, about nine tenths seen once. Sequencing used PBMCs or T cells enriched from blood (not recorded which). The receptors come from a woman in her fifties or sixties who had recovered from COVID-19.

The V and J genes are TRBV28 and TRBJ1-5, with TRBD1 matching 8 bases. V shed 6 bases and J 2 bases; nucleotides not matched to a gene: 6. The germline V gene encodes CDR1 MDHEN and CDR2 SYDVKM. The CDR3 extends over 15 amino acids. The CDR3 region has the DNA TGTGCCAGCAGCCCAGGGGGCGATGGCAATCAGCCCCAGCATTTT. The encoded protein is CASSPGGDGNQPQHF.

The rearrangement links TRBV12-3 or TRBV12-4 to TRBJ1-3, with a tentative D call TRBD1 (5 bases). The CDR3 is 12 amino acids. V was trimmed by 3 bases and J by 9 bases, leaving 9 bases between them. CDR3 sequence: CASSFRGATIYF. The DNA of the CDR3 is TGTGCCAGCAGTTTCCGTGGGGCCACCATATATTTT.

The chain couples TRBV6-5 to TRBJ1-2, with 7 bases lining up with TRBD1. Per germline, CDR1 MNHEY and CDR2 SVGAGI. V lost 6 bases to trimming and J lost 3 bases; unmatched junction nucleotides: 4. The CDR3 runs 13 residues. For the CDR3, the DNA is TGTGCCAGCAGCCGACAGGGATACTATGGCTACACCTTC. Translated: CASSRQGYYGYTF.

The chain recombines TRBV12-3 or TRBV12-4 with TRBJ1-1; no reliable D call. V was cut by 1 base and J by 7 bases, with 10 bases left in between. This CDR3 spans 13 amino acids. Here the CDR3 reads CASSLVLRHEAFF. The DNA of the CDR3 is TGTGCCAGCAGTTTAGTATTGAGGCATGAAGCTTTCTTT.

This CDR3 is CASSFLGTSMFF. The CDR3 bases are TGTGCCAGCAGTTTTTTGGGGACTAGCATGTTCTTC. The V call is TRBV27, the J call TRBJ2-1; 9 bases align to TRBD2. The CDR3 spans 12 residues. Germline V gene sequence: CDR1 MNHEY, CDR2 SMNVEV (reference sequence). V dropped 3 bases and J dropped 15; count of bases not matched to a gene: 6.

This sequence joins TRBV27 and TRBJ1-2, with 7 bases that match TRBD1. V trimming: 3 bases; J trimming: 6 bases; junction bases outside the gene matches: 4. The CDR3 spans 13 residues. Per the germline V gene, CDR1 is MNHEY and CDR2 is SMNVEV (reference sequence). The CDR3 loop reads CASSFIGQDGYTF. The CDR3 nucleotides read TGTGCCAGCAGTTTTATTGGACAGGATGGCTACACCTTC.

CDR3 sequence reads: CASSSQQETQYF. The DNA for the CDR3 is TGTGCCAGCAGCTCCCAGCAAGAGACCCAGTACTTC. The rearrangement uses TRBV5-4 and TRBJ2-5; the D is unclear. The CDR3 contains 12 residues. V was pared by 3 bases and J by 2 bases, with 5 bases between. The V gene's germline CDR1 is SGHNT and CDR2 YYREEE (reference sequence). The full variable domain, completed using reference TRBV5-4 and TRBJ2-5, is ETGVTQSPTHLIKTRGQQVTLRCSSQSGHNTVSWYQQALGQGPQFIFQYYREEENGRGNFPPRFSGLQFPNYSSELNVNALELDDSALYLCASSSQQETQYFGPGTRLLVL.